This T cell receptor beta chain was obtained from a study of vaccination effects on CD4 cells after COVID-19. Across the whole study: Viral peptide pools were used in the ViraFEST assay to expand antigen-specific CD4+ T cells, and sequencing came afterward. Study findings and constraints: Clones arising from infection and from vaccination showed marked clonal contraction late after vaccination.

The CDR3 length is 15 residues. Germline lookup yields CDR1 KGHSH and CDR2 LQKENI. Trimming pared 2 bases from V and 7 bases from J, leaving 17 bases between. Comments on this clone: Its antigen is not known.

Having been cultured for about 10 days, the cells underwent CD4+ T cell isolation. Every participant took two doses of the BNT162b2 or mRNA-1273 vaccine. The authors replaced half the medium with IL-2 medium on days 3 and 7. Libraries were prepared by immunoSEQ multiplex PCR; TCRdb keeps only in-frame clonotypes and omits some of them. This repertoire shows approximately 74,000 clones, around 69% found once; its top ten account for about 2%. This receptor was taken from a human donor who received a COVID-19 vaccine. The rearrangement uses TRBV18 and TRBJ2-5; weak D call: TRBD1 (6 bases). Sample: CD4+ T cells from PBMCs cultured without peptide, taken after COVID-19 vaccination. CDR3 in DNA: TGTGCCAGCTCACCAGGTGGGGGCCCCTGGGGGACCCAGTACTTC. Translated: CASSPGGGPWGTQYF. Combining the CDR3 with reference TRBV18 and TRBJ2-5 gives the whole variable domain NAGVMQNPRHLVRRRGQEARLRCSPMKGHSHVYWYRQLPEEGLKFMVYLQKENIIDESGMPKERFSAEFPKEGPSILRIQQVVRGDSAAYFCASSPGGGPWGTQYFGPGTRLLVL.